This T cell receptor (beta chain) was documented in a study of blood T cell repertoires in COVID-19. This table comes from immunoSEQ multiplex PCR, and its TCRdb copy is limited to in-frame clones, with some not included. The sample lists 200,000 to 250,000 clones; around four fifths were seen once. This CDR3 spans 12 amino acids. V was cut by 4 bases and J by 3 bases, with 7 bases left in between. CDR1 is MDHEN, CDR2 SYDVKM, per germline. Sample: peripheral blood. This TCR came from a woman of 80 years or more with COVID-19, enrolled during active disease. The J gene is TRBJ2-7, the V gene TRBV28, with D unclear. In DNA, the CDR3 is TGTGCCAGCAGTTCGTACAGCTACGAGCAGTACGTC. This codes for CASSSYSYEQYV.